This passage covers 23 T cell receptor beta chains from one sample sequenced in a study of blood T cell repertoires in COVID-19. Sequenced by immunoSEQ multiplex PCR; TCRdb stores in-frame clones only, minus some. The repertoire has a few hundred thousand clones, around 84% of them found once; the top ten carry about 4.5%. Material for sequencing was PBMCs or T cells enriched from blood (not recorded which). Receptor source: a man between 25 and 39 years old with acute COVID-19.

This clone appeared a single time. V usage is TRBV19 and J usage is TRBJ2-1; D not certain. The CDR3 contains 14 residues. V lost 4 bases to trimming and J lost 5 bases, with 12 bases between them. Germline lookup yields CDR1 LNHDA and CDR2 SQIVND (reference sequence). CDR3: CASSTPLFDNEQFF. The CDR3 DNA follows: TGTGCCAGTAGTACCCCTTTGTTCGACAATGAGCAGTTCTTC.

The CDR3, as DNA: TGTGCCATCAGTCAGGACAGCTATCAGCCCCAGCATTTT. This gives the protein CAISQDSYQPQHF. The V call is TRBV10-3, the J call TRBJ1-5; a possible D gene is TRBD1 (6 bases). Deletions cut 5 bases from V and 5 bases from J, with 10 bases between. The CDR3 consists of 13 residues. Germline V CDR1 and CDR2: ENHRY, SYGVKD.

The rearrangement links TRBV7-9 to TRBJ2-1, with 9 nucleotides matching TRBD1. The trim removed 5 bases at V and 5 bases at J, leaving 7 bases unmatched. Germline-derived CDR1 and CDR2 are SEHNR and FQNEAQ (reference sequence). The CDR3 runs 15 residues. CDR3 amino acids: CASSNTGTGNNEQFF. The CDR3 coding sequence is TGTGCCAGCAGCAATACCGGGACAGGGAACAATGAGCAGTTCTTC.

This rearrangement joins TRBV14 to TRBJ2-3; possible D gene TRBD1, 5 bases. This CDR3 is 14 amino acids long. Germline V gene data show CDR1 as SGHDN and CDR2 as FVKESK. V was trimmed by 4 bases and J by 2 bases, leaving 10 bases between them. The DNA of the CDR3 is TGTGCCAGCAGCCCTGGACAATCCACAGATACGCAGTATTTT. Translation gives CASSPGQSTDTQYF.

The J gene is TRBJ1-3, the V gene TRBV7-6; TRBD1 matches at 7 bases. Germline V CDR1 and CDR2: SGHVS, FNYEAQ. Unmatched junction bases numbered 7, after V lost 6 bases and J lost 8 bases. The CDR3 loop spans 13 amino acids. The CDR3 protein is CASSRDRADTIYF. The CDR3 bases are TGTGCCAGCAGTCGAGACAGGGCTGACACCATATATTTT.

This clone was seen a few times. The V and J genes are TRBV6-1 and TRBJ2-7; 9 bases match TRBD2. The V segment lost 2 bases and the J segment 4 bases; nucleotides outside the gene matches: 6. Germline lookup yields CDR1 MNHNS and CDR2 SASEGT. CDR3 length equals 15 residues. Written as DNA, the CDR3 is TGTGCCAGCAGTGAACCGGCGGGGGGGCCTTACGAGCAGTACTTC. As protein: CASSEPAGGPYEQYF.

The chain couples TRBV6-6 to TRBJ1-1, with 9 nucleotides matching TRBD1. Trimming cost V 5 bases and J 4 bases; bases outside gene matches: 14. Germline assignment: CDR1 MNHNY and CDR2 SVGAGI (reference sequence). CDR3 length equals 17 residues. CDR3 in amino acids: CASSPTGGGFLLTEAFF. CDR3 coding DNA: TGTGCCAGCAGTCCGACAGGGGGAGGTTTCCTTCTCACTGAAGCTTTCTTT.

The rearrangement joins TRBV18 to TRBJ1-4; the D is unclear. With 4 bases removed from V and 7 bases from J, the gap between germline ends came to 16 bases. The CDR3 length is 15 residues. CDR1 is KGHSH and CDR2 is LQKENI in the germline V gene. CDR3: CASSLGFDSSEKLFF. The DNA of the CDR3 is TGTGCCAGCTCACTAGGCTTCGACTCTAGTGAAAAACTGTTTTTT.

V usage is TRBV9 and J usage is TRBJ2-5, with 10 bases aligning to TRBD1. CDR3 length equals 16 residues. Trimming removed 2 bases from V and 4 bases from J; junction bases left unmatched: 8. The germline gives CDR1 SGDLS, CDR2 YYNGEE. CDR3 sequence: CASSVWTGGAGETQYF. CDR3 DNA sequence: TGTGCCAGCAGCGTCTGGACAGGGGGAGCGGGAGAGACCCAGTACTTC.

As DNA, the CDR3 is TGTGCCAGCAGTTACTCGACTAGCACAGATACGCAGTATTTT. This translates into CASSYSTSTDTQYF. The V and J genes are TRBV6-2 or TRBV6-3 and TRBJ2-3; D ambiguous. CDR1 MNHEY and CDR2 SVGEGT come from the germline V gene. The CDR3 loop spans 14 amino acids. Trimming stripped 0 bases from V and 0 bases from J, with 4 bases between.

The CDR3, as DNA: TGCGCCAGCAGTGAGTCGGTCGGCGGGGATGAGCAGTTCTTC. It specifies CASSESVGGDEQFF. The gene calls are TRBV10-1 and TRBJ2-1, with a weak D call TRBD2 (6 bases). Trimming removed 0 bases from V and 8 bases from J, with 11 bases in between. The CDR3 is 14 amino acids. Germline CDR1 is WNHNN and CDR2 is SYGVQD (reference sequence).

V usage is TRBV6-5 and J usage is TRBJ1-2; D gene uncertain. V was shortened by 8 bases and J by 6 bases, with 13 bases between the two germline ends. This CDR3 is built from 12 residues. CDR1 is MNHEY, CDR2 SVGAGI, per germline. CDR3 sequence: CASVGGLHGYTF. Here the CDR3 DNA reads TGTGCCAGCGTGGGAGGGCTGCATGGCTACACCTTC.

This clone occurred once. The chain uses TRBV3-1 (or the pseudogene TRBV3-2) and TRBJ1-2; 7 bases are a match to TRBD1. The CDR3 spans 17 residues. Germline values: CDR1 LGHDT, CDR2 YNNKEL (reference sequence). Trimming took 0 bases from V and 8 from J; bases not matched to a gene: 15. This CDR3 reads CASSQDRSDRRSKGYTF. The CDR3, as DNA: TGTGCCAGCAGCCAAGATCGTTCGGACAGGCGTTCAAAAGGCTACACCTTC.

This clone was seen more than once but under ten times. The rearrangement links TRBV19 to TRBJ1-4; 10 positions agree with TRBD1. Germline CDR1 and CDR2: LNHDA and SQIVND (reference sequence). CDR3 length: 15 amino acids. This CDR3 reads CASTGGLPAREKLFF. Here the CDR3 DNA reads TGTGCTTCGACAGGGGGCCTTCCTGCTCGTGAAAAACTGTTTTTT.

The V and J genes are TRBV5-1 and TRBJ1-6; TRBD1 aligns across 9 bases. The CDR3 consists of 16 residues. J gave up 6 bases and V 4 bases, and 8 bases lay outside the gene matches. Germline CDR1 reads SGHRS; CDR2 reads YFSETQ. The chain's CDR3 is CASSVAGDRVNSPLHF. The CDR3, as DNA: TGCGCCAGCAGCGTGGCAGGGGACAGGGTTAATTCACCCCTCCACTTT.

The chain has TRBV6-5 and TRBJ2-7, with D perhaps TRBD1 (5 bases). V was clipped by 2 bases and J by 6 bases, with 5 bases between them. The V gene's germline CDR1 is MNHEY and CDR2 SVGAGI. The CDR3 runs 11 residues. CDR3 amino acids: CASSYGAEQYF. As DNA, the CDR3 is TGTGCCAGCAGTTACGGGGCCGAGCAGTACTTC.

V gene TRBV7-9 combines with J gene TRBJ1-5, with 7 bases matching TRBD1. Germline V lookup: CDR1 SEHNR, CDR2 FQNEAQ (reference sequence). This CDR3 has 14 amino acids. J was trimmed by 6 bases and V by 9 bases; bases with no gene match: 11. The CDR3 loop is CASNSQGSGQPQHF. The CDR3 DNA reads as TGTGCCAGTAACTCACAGGGGTCGGGTCAGCCCCAGCATTTT.

In its sample, this clone was seen a few times. V gene TRBV6-1 combines with J gene TRBJ2-3; 9 bases are shared with TRBD1. Germline CDR1 reads MNHNS; CDR2 reads SASEGT. With 1 base clipped from V and 4 bases from J, the junction kept 0 bases outside the gene matches. This CDR3 is built from 14 residues. CDR3 coding DNA: TGTGCCAGCAGTGAAGGACAGGGGGCAGATACGCAGTATTTT. This translates into CASSEGQGADTQYF.

The rearrangement joins TRBV19 to TRBJ1-5; 11 positions match TRBD1. The V gene's germline CDR1 is LNHDA and CDR2 SQIVND (reference sequence). The CDR3 length is 17 residues. Trimming cost V 1 base and J 1 base; bases outside gene matches: 3. CDR3 protein: CASSIGDRGVSNQPQHF. The CDR3 nucleotides read TGTGCCAGTAGTATAGGGGACAGGGGGGTAAGCAATCAGCCCCAGCATTTT.

This rearrangement joins TRBV6-5 to TRBJ2-5; D may be TRBD1 (6 bases). Germline V gene lookup returns CDR1 MNHEY and CDR2 SVGAGI. Trimming shortened V by 9 bases and J by 4 bases, and 9 bases separated the two germline ends. CDR3 size: 11 residues. The CDR3 loop is CASTGLETQYF. The CDR3 DNA reads as TGTGCCAGTACAGGGTTAGAGACCCAGTACTTC.

This clone turned up a few times. The chain links TRBV19 to TRBJ2-5; 7 bases agree with TRBD1. Germline V lookup: CDR1 LNHDA, CDR2 SQIVND (reference sequence). This CDR3 has 17 residues. V dropped 5 bases and J dropped 4; count of bases not matched to a gene: 16. DNA of the CDR3: TGTGCCAGTAGTCCCAGAGGGGGTAGGGGGCTGGTAGAGACCCAGTACTTC. Residues: CASSPRGGRGLVETQYF.

The chain employs TRBV7-3 and TRBJ1-2; 7 bases match TRBD1. CDR1 is SGHTA and CDR2 is FQGTGA in the germline V gene. After removal of 3 bases from V and 8 bases from J, the junction contained 6 bases not matched to a gene. CDR3 length equals 13 residues. The CDR3, as DNA: TGTGCCAGCAGCTTTGACACAGGGGTAGGCTACACCTTC. Translated, it gives CASSFDTGVGYTF. Using reference TRBV7-3 and TRBJ1-2 for the parts outside the CDR3, the full variable domain is GAGVSQTPSNKVTEKGKYVELRCDPISGHTALYWYRQSLGQGPEFLIYFQGTGAADDSGLPNDRFFAVRPEGSVSTLKIQRTERGDSAVYLCASSFDTGVGYTFGSGTRLTVV.

The CDR3 DNA is TGTGCCAGCAGTCCCCGAGCAGGGCTGGCTTTCTTT. This gives the protein CASSPRAGLAFF. This chain joins TRBV27 and TRBJ1-1; TRBD1 is a possible D gene (5 bases). Trimming left V 5 bases short and J 11 bases short, with 15 bases between. The CDR3 contains 12 residues. From germline, CDR1 is MNHEY and CDR2 SMNVEV (reference sequence).